The next 19 T cell receptor beta chains were all read from a single sample in a study of tumor-infiltrating lymphocytes in primary liver carcinoma (dated by TCRdb to 2015 to 2018). Total RNA and DNA were co-extracted without cell sorting from roughly 20-30 mg of bulk tissue using the AllPrep DNA/RNA mini kit. These reads were obtained on an Illumina HiSeq 2500. TCRbeta-specific cDNA was reverse-transcribed from 500 ng total RNA using a constant-region primer and ProtoScript II reverse transcriptase. The TCRbeta libraries were prepared through three rounds of nested multiplex PCR following a slightly modified ARM-PCR procedure. The first two PCR rounds used multiplex TRBV1-TRBV30 forward primers with a Cbeta reverse primer, each for roughly 11 cycles. Starting from the raw public reads, TCRdb applied fastp trimming at Q25, assembled clones with MiXCR and retained in-frame beta chains. CDR3 protein duplicates are merged, each entry listing the most common genes and DNA. The sample includes fewer than 200,000 distinct CDR3 sequences, with around 85% observed a single time. About a sixth of the sample belongs to the ten largest clones.

Input material: tumor tissue from primary liver carcinoma. These receptors all come from a man in his forties or fifties with primary liver carcinoma and hepatitis B virus infection.

On this clonotype: This sequence may be a read error, since a much larger clone differs from it by one base. This rearrangement joins TRBV28 to TRBJ2-7; D possibly corresponds to TRBD1 (6 bases). V was trimmed by 7 bases and J by 3 bases, leaving 19 bases between them. Germline V gene lookup returns CDR1 MDHEN and CDR2 SYDVKM. This CDR3 has 15 amino acids. The CDR3 loop is CASNAPRGTYYEQYF. For the CDR3, the DNA is TGTGCCAGCAATGCTCCCAGGGGCACGTACTACGAGCAGTACTTC.

The count of this clonotype is one. The CDR3 does not end in the conserved phenylalanine or tryptophan, so this is likely a read error. V is TRBV11-1 and J is TRBJ2-4, with 12 bases that match TRBD2. CDR1 SGHAT and CDR2 FQDESV come from the germline V gene (reference sequence). V shed 4 bases and J 1 base; nucleotides not matched to a gene: 5. This CDR3 is built from 17 residues. The CDR3 DNA reads TGTGCCAGCAGCTCTCACGGGACTAGCGGGGCCAAAAACATTCAGTACGTC. It encodes CASSSHGTSGAKNIQYV.

About this clonotype: One end of the junction fails to match germline, which may point to a read error. The J gene is TRBJ2-5, the V gene TRBV6-5, with 7 bases aligning to TRBD1. This CDR3 is built from 14 residues. CDR1 and CDR2 from the germline V gene are MNHEY and SVGAGI. In DNA, the CDR3 is TGTGCCAGCAGCTACTCAGGGGGTAAGGAGACCCAGTACTTC. This translates into CASSYSGGKETQYF.

In regard to this clonotype: No conserved phenylalanine or tryptophan is present at the end of the CDR3, so a read error is the likely explanation. The rearrangement links TRBV14 to TRBJ2-1; D is possibly TRBD2 (5 bases). The CDR3 has 16 amino acids. Germline assignment: CDR1 SGHDN and CDR2 FVKESK. The V end lost 6 bases, the J end lost 5 bases, and 20 bases lay between the germline ends. Written as DNA, the CDR3 is TGTGCCAGCAGTGCCGTAGCGAGATGGGTAAACAATGAGCAGTTCTCA. Protein: CASSAVARWVNNEQFS.

To note about this clonotype: One end of the junction is discordant with germline, which a read error may explain. J is TRBJ1-1 and V is TRBV29-1; TRBD1 agrees at 8 bases. The germline V gene encodes CDR1 SQVTM and CDR2 ANQGSEA. CDR3 length: 15 residues. CDR3 region: CSWGQEGYHNTEAFF. The CDR3 DNA reads as TGTAGCTGGGGACAGGAAGGCTATCATAACACTGAAGCTTTCTTT.

The genes are TRBV29-1 and TRBJ1-1; 7 nucleotides align to TRBD1. Per germline, CDR1 SQVTM and CDR2 ANQGSEA. The CDR3 runs 13 residues. The ends lost 7 bases at V and 6 bases at J; junction bases unmatched: 11. The CDR3 nucleotides are TGCAGCGCTCCGGGACAGATTGTGGCTGAAGCTTTCTTT. Translation gives CSAPGQIVAEAFF.

V and J are TRBV6-5 and TRBJ1-2; D gene uncertain. This CDR3 spans 12 amino acids. Germline CDR1 MNHEY, CDR2 SVGAGI. CDR3 sequence: CVTLELAAMHTF. For the CDR3, the DNA is TGTGTCACCCTAGAGCTTGCCGCAATGCACACCTTC.

The chain combines TRBV2 with TRBJ1-1; possibly TRBD1 for D (5 bases). The V and J ends lost 4 bases and 7 bases respectively, with 16 bases between them. Per germline, CDR1 SNHLY and CDR2 FYNNEI. The CDR3 runs 14 residues. CDR3 DNA sequence: TGTGCCAGCAGTGTGACATGGGGGTCGATTGAAGCTTTCTTT. It translates to CASSVTWGSIEAFF.

This clonotype was counted a single time. Sequence at one end of the junction differs from germline and may be a read error. The chain couples TRBV29-1 to TRBJ1-1; D may be TRBD1 (5 bases). There are 14 residues in the CDR3. CDR1 is SQVTM and CDR2 is ANQGSEA in the germline V gene. Written as DNA, the CDR3 is TGCAGCGTTCATTCGGCAGGGAGTTATACTGAAGCCTTCTTT. Encoded protein: CSVHSAGSYTEAFF.

For this clonotype: Its ends do not fully match the called genes, so a read error is possible. The genes are TRBV4-1 and TRBJ1-3; the D gene is possibly TRBD1 (5 bases). CDR3 length: 15 amino acids. The germline CDR1 and CDR2 sequences are MGHRA and YSYEKL. The CDR3 loop reads CASSPTGGTENTIYF. In nucleotides, the CDR3 is TGCGCTAGCAGTCCTACAGGAGGTACTGAAAACACCATATATTTT.

As to this clonotype: Because the CDR3 is missing its conserved closing phenylalanine or tryptophan, this is likely a read error. V and J are TRBV11-1 and TRBJ2-2; possible D gene TRBD1, 5 bases. Per the germline V gene, CDR1 is SGHAT and CDR2 is FQDESV (reference sequence). V was clipped by 5 bases and J by 4 bases, with 14 bases between them. The CDR3 spans 15 residues. DNA of the CDR3: TGTGCCAGCAGCCTTAGCAGGGTGAGCACCGGGGAGCTGTTTTCT. It is translated as CASSLSRVSTGELFS.

On this clonotype itself: One end of the junction does not line up with germline, which may come from a read error. The CDR3 is CTSSERKNNERFF. The CDR3, as DNA: TGTACCAGTAGTGAGCGGAAAAACAATGAGCGGTTCTTC. The rearrangement uses TRBV6-1 and TRBJ2-1; possibly TRBD2 for D (5 bases). Germline V CDR1 and CDR2: MNHNS, SASEGT. The CDR3 extends over 13 amino acids.

Concerning this clonotype itself: A much more abundant neighbour one base away suggests this may be a read error. The rearrangement joins TRBV12-3 or TRBV12-4 to TRBJ2-1; TRBD2 matches 7 bases. CDR3 size: 15 residues. The CDR3 DNA sequence: TGTGTCAGCAGTTTTACCGGGACTACCTACAATGAGCAGTTCTTC. It codes for CVSSFTGTTYNEQFF.

On this clonotype: The CDR3 carries no conserved terminal phenylalanine or tryptophan, so it likely arises from a read error. The V and J genes are TRBV11-1 and TRBJ2-4, with TRBD2 matching 9 bases. Germline V lookup: CDR1 SGHAT, CDR2 FQDESV (reference sequence). This CDR3 is 17 amino acids long. The DNA of the CDR3 is TGTGCTAGCAGCTTTCCAGGGACTAGCTGGACCAAAAACATTCAGTACCTC. This translates into CASSFPGTSWTKNIQYL.

This clonotype was seen a few times. A read error may explain this, as a much larger clone is one base away. The CDR3, as DNA: TGTGCCAGCATGGACAGGGGGGGCGGGAAGCTGTTTTTT. Amino acid sequence: CASMDRGGGKLFF. This rearrangement joins TRBV6-2 or TRBV6-3 to TRBJ2-2, with 10 bases identical to TRBD1. The CDR3 has 13 residues. Germline CDR1 MNHEY, CDR2 SVGEGT.

On this clonotype itself: This is likely a read error, given that the CDR3 carries no conserved phenylalanine or tryptophan at its end. Because the CDR3's place on the DNA is in doubt, the DNA is left out and the CDR3 is given as listed by TCRdb. The J gene is TRBJ1-2, the V gene TRBV11-1. The CDR3 has 14 residues if both end residues are counted. The germline V gene encodes CDR1 SGHAT and CDR2 FQDESV (reference sequence). The CDR3 sequence: CASSLSLTGLWLHL.

A note on this clonotype: Compared with germline, one end of the junction differs, possibly owing to a read error. This chain connects TRBV4-1 to TRBJ2-2, with TRBD1 matching over 7 bases. This CDR3 has 17 residues. In germline, CDR1 is MGHRA, CDR2 YSYEKL. The CDR3 here is CASSPQTGVLNTRELFF. CDR3 DNA sequence: TGCGCCAGCAGCCCCCAAACAGGGGTCCTAAACACCAGGGAACTGTTTTTT.

Turning to this clonotype: One end of the junction does not line up with germline, which may come from a read error. This chain uses TRBV29-1 with TRBJ2-2; perhaps D is TRBD1 or TRBD2 (5 bases each). Germline assignment: CDR1 SQVTM and CDR2 ANQGSEA. The CDR3 is 14 residues long. The DNA of the CDR3 is TGCAACGTTGATGGAGAGGGGTACACCGGGGAGCTGTTTTTT. It codes for CNVDGEGYTGELFF.

Many counts were recorded for this clonotype. This chain joins TRBV7-9 and TRBJ2-7; tentatively, D is TRBD2 (6 bases). V shed 3 bases and J shed 6 bases, with 12 bases lying between them. CDR1 SEHNR and CDR2 FQNEAQ come from the germline V gene (reference sequence). This CDR3 contains 13 residues. The CDR3 is CASSLQEGSEQYF. Written as DNA, the CDR3 is TGTGCCAGCAGCTTGCAGGAGGGTAGCGAGCAGTACTTC.